This T cell receptor beta chain stems from a study of early stage breast cancer tumors. Each sample had two DNA replicates, roughly 0.48 ug blood or around 1.4 ug tissue. The table came from immunoSEQ multiplex PCR; TCRdb's copy has only in-frame clones and leaves some out. The sample holds about 2,600 clones, less than 75% seen once. Overall study results and limits: Tumor and normal breast were distinguished via blood comparison in about 90% of the 16 patients.

As regards this clone: Antigen specificity is unknown.

Germline CDR1 SGHNT, CDR2 YYREEE (reference sequence). Trimming took 1 base from V and 6 from J; bases not matched to a gene: 7. This CDR3 is built from 16 residues. Sequenced input: normal breast tissue next to the tumor. The clonotype comes from a person between 45 and 65 years old with breast cancer. V is TRBV5-4 and J is TRBJ2-3; 11 bases agree with TRBD2. The CDR3 here is CASSLWLAGGQDTQYF. For the CDR3, the DNA is TGTGCCAGCAGCTTGTGGTTAGCGGGGGGGCAGGATACGCAGTATTTT.